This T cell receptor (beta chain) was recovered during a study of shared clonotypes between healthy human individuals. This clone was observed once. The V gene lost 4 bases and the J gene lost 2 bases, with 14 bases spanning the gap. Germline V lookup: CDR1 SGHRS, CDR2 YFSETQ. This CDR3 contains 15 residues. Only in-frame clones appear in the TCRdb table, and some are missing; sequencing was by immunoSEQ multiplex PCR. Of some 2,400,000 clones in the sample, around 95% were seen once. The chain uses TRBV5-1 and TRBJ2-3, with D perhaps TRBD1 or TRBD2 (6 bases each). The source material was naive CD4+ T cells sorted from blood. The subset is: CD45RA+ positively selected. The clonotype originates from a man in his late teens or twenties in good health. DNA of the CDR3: TGCGCCAGCAGCCCACGGGGGCAGTACACAGATACGCAGTATTTT. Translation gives CASSPRGQYTDTQYF.